What follows are 23 T cell receptor beta chains derived from one specimen sequenced in a study of shared clonotypes between healthy human individuals. Profiled with immunoSEQ multiplex PCR; TCRdb holds only in-frame clones, not every one. Of around 510,000 clones in the sample, about 96% were seen once. The sequenced material came from naive CD4+ T cells sorted from blood. Subset indicated: CD45RA+ positively selected. The receptors were gathered from a woman aged 25 to 39 in good health.

This clone has just a few counts. The chain combines TRBV7-8 with TRBJ1-5; 7 bases align to TRBD1. CDR3 length: 14 amino acids. Germline assignment: CDR1 SGHVS and CDR2 FQNEAQ. J lost 5 bases, V lost 5 bases, and 6 bases had no gene match. CDR3 DNA sequence: TGTGCCAGCAGCACCGGACAGGCCCATCAGCCCCAGCATTTT. Its protein is CASSTGQAHQPQHF.

The genes are TRBV6-1 and TRBJ1-2; possibly TRBD1 for D (5 bases). V was cut by 3 bases and J by 3 bases, with 17 bases left in between. This CDR3 is built from 16 residues. Germline V gene lookup returns CDR1 MNHNS and CDR2 SASEGT. CDR3 nucleotide sequence: TGTGCCAGCAGTGATGCTCCGGGACGGACGGACTATGGCTACACCTTC. It translates to CASSDAPGRTDYGYTF.

The chain combines TRBV5-1 with TRBJ2-7; perhaps TRBD1 as D (6 bases). Per the germline V gene, CDR1 is SGHRS and CDR2 is YFSETQ. The CDR3 contains 18 residues. Trimming shortened V by 0 bases and J by 0 bases, and 19 bases separated the two germline ends. The CDR3 DNA reads TGCGCCAGCAGCTTGGGTTGGGTGACAGGTAAGAACTCCTACGAGCAGTACTTC. It specifies CASSLGWVTGKNSYEQYF.

This clone was observed once. The chain recombines TRBV5-1 with TRBJ2-1; D remains unclear. The CDR3 extends over 13 amino acids. Germline CDR1 and CDR2: SGHRS and YFSETQ. The V and J ends lost 7 bases and 0 bases respectively, with 8 bases between them. The CDR3: CASGDYSYNEQFF. The CDR3 DNA reads TGCGCCAGCGGGGATTACTCCTACAATGAGCAGTTCTTC.

To note about this clone: The germline gene is not matched at one end of the junction; a read error may be the cause. The gene calls are TRBV28 and TRBJ1-5, with TRBD1 matching over 8 bases. This CDR3 has 14 residues. Per the germline V gene, CDR1 is MDHEN and CDR2 is SYDVKM. The CDR3 loop reads CASSSDRVDQSQHF. The CDR3 coding sequence is TGTGCCAGCAGTTCGGACAGGGTGGATCAGTCCCAGCATTTT. Looking up the rest from reference TRBV28 and TRBJ1-5 gives the full variable domain: DVKVTQSSRYLVKRTGEKVFLECVQDMDHENMFWYRQDPGLGLRLIYFSYDVKMKEKGDIPEGYSVSREKKERFSLILESASTNQTSMYLCASSSDRVDQSQHFGDGTRLSIL.

The chain has TRBV13 and TRBJ2-1; a possible D gene is TRBD2 (5 bases). Germline CDR1 PRHDT, CDR2 FYEKMQ (reference sequence). Trimming cost V 3 bases and J 7 bases, with 16 bases left between them. This CDR3 comprises 15 residues. CDR3 amino acids: CASSFGPPQRNEQFF. CDR3 in DNA: TGTGCCAGCAGCTTCGGGCCCCCACAGCGGAATGAGCAGTTCTTC.

V usage is TRBV7-2 and J usage is TRBJ2-5, with D maybe TRBD2 (6 bases). V lost 7 bases to trimming and J lost 5 bases, with 20 bases between them. The CDR3 loop spans 15 amino acids. The germline V gene encodes CDR1 SGHTA and CDR2 FQGNSA. The CDR3 DNA reads as TGTGCCAGCACGGCCGGGAGTAGCGTGATGGAGACCCAGTACTTC. It specifies CASTAGSSVMETQYF. The full variable domain, with the rest looked up from reference TRBV7-2 and TRBJ2-5, is GAGVSQSPSNKVTEKGKDVELRCDPISGHTALYWYRQSLGQGLEFLIYFQGNSAPDKSGLPSDRFSAERTGGSVSTLTIQRTQQEDSAVYLCASTAGSSVMETQYFGPGTRLLVL.

This clone was observed a single time. The CDR3 is CATNDGGNTIYF. CDR3 coding DNA: TGTGCCACCAACGACGGTGGAAACACCATATATTTT. The V gene is TRBV28, the J gene TRBJ1-3; D unresolved. CDR1 and CDR2 (germline): MDHEN, SYDVKM. The V end lost 10 bases, the J end lost 3 bases, and 10 bases lay between the germline ends. The CDR3 loop spans 12 amino acids.

The chain recombines TRBV18 with TRBJ1-3, with D uncertain. Germline V gene sequence: CDR1 KGHSH, CDR2 LQKENI. Between the trimmed V and J ends, which lost 0 bases and 4 bases, there was a span of 7 bases. The length of the CDR3 is 14 residues. The CDR3 protein is CASSPPGQGNTIYF. As DNA, the CDR3 is TGTGCCAGCTCACCACCAGGGCAAGGAAACACCATATATTTT.

This sequence joins TRBV28 and TRBJ2-7, with 12 nucleotides matching TRBD2. The germline V gene encodes CDR1 MDHEN and CDR2 SYDVKM. This CDR3 is 16 amino acids long. V shed 3 bases and J 5 bases; nucleotides not matched to a gene: 8. Here the CDR3 DNA reads TGTGCCAGCAGTTTGGCGACTAGCGGGAGCTTAGACGAGCAGTACTTC. Translation: CASSLATSGSLDEQYF. The full variable domain, in which reference TRBV28 and TRBJ2-7 provide the parts outside the CDR3, is DVKVTQSSRYLVKRTGEKVFLECVQDMDHENMFWYRQDPGLGLRLIYFSYDVKMKEKGDIPEGYSVSREKKERFSLILESASTNQTSMYLCASSLATSGSLDEQYFGPGTRLTVT.

The CDR3 spells CASSQLAGVTGELFF. Written as DNA, the CDR3 is TGTGCCAGCAGCCAACTAGCGGGAGTCACCGGGGAGCTGTTTTTT. The V call is TRBV7-8, the J call TRBJ2-2, with 11 bases matching TRBD2. J was trimmed by 4 bases and V by 5 bases; bases with no gene match: 3. The V gene's germline CDR1 is SGHVS and CDR2 FQNEAQ. CDR3 length: 15 amino acids.

The rearrangement joins TRBV29-1 to TRBJ1-2; no reliable D call. The CDR3 covers 12 residues. The V and J ends lost 6 bases and 8 bases respectively, with 16 bases between them. The germline gives CDR1 SQVTM, CDR2 ANQGSEA. The CDR3 reads CSVGDSSYGYTF. In DNA form, the CDR3 reads TGCAGCGTCGGGGATTCATCCTACGGCTACACCTTC.

This rearrangement joins TRBV5-1 to TRBJ1-2, with no clear D. The CDR3 loop spans 11 amino acids. Trimming pared 4 bases from V and 8 bases from J, leaving 9 bases between. Germline V lookup: CDR1 SGHRS, CDR2 YFSETQ. Here the CDR3 reads CASSPGEGYTF. CDR3 coding DNA: TGCGCCAGCAGCCCCGGGGAGGGCTACACCTTC.

A few counts support this clone. The chain uses TRBV15 and TRBJ2-7; the D is unclear. V dropped 1 base and J dropped 0 bases, with 4 bases sitting between them. Per germline, CDR1 LNHNV and CDR2 YYDKDF (reference sequence). The CDR3 has 13 residues. CDR3 region: CATSRGLSYEQYF. CDR3 in DNA: TGTGCCACCAGCAGAGGGCTCTCCTACGAGCAGTACTTC.

This chain connects TRBV7-8 to TRBJ2-2; 9 bases map to TRBD2. Germline V gene lookup returns CDR1 SGHVS and CDR2 FQNEAQ. With V trimmed by 3 bases and J by 3 bases, 8 bases remained unmatched. The CDR3 is 17 residues long. CDR3 amino acids: CASSFLAGGPDTGELFF. The DNA of the CDR3 is TGTGCCAGCAGCTTTCTGGCGGGAGGGCCAGACACCGGGGAGCTGTTTTTT.

The chain is built from TRBV11-2 and TRBJ1-5; D is possibly TRBD1 (6 bases). The length of the CDR3 is 15 residues. Germline-derived CDR1 and CDR2 are SGHAT and FQNNGV. V lost 5 bases and J lost 2, with 13 bases in between. This CDR3 is CASSRDRNGNQPQHF. The CDR3 DNA follows: TGTGCCAGCAGCCGTGACAGGAATGGCAATCAGCCCCAGCATTTT.

The V call is TRBV28, the J call TRBJ1-5; TRBD1 is a possible D gene (6 bases). Trimming stripped 7 bases from V and 4 bases from J, with 14 bases between. Germline CDR1 MDHEN, CDR2 SYDVKM. The CDR3 runs to 14 residues. The chain's CDR3 is CASNRGTRNQPQHF. The CDR3 DNA follows: TGTGCCAGCAACCGAGGGACAAGAAATCAGCCCCAGCATTTT.

This clone was counted a single time. CDR3 DNA: TGTGCCAGCAGTCGTAGACCCATCACAGATACGCAGTATTTT. This encodes CASSRRPITDTQYF. The rearrangement uses TRBV9 and TRBJ2-3; D gene unclear. The length of the CDR3 is 14 residues. Per the germline V gene, CDR1 is SGDLS and CDR2 is YYNGEE. V was shortened by 5 bases and J by 2 bases, with 12 bases between the two germline ends.

The chain employs TRBV5-1 and TRBJ1-1; 7 positions match TRBD1. The V segment lost 4 bases and the J segment 0 bases; nucleotides outside the gene matches: 9. The CDR3 consists of 16 residues. Germline loops: CDR1 SGHRS, CDR2 YFSETQ. The CDR3, as DNA: TGCGCCAGCAGCAAAAGACAGGGCCGGATGAACACTGAAGCTTTCTTT. Protein: CASSKRQGRMNTEAFF.

In DNA form, the CDR3 reads TGTGCCAGCAGTGAAGCGAGGGGCGCGGGCTATGGCTACACCTTC. Translated, it gives CASSEARGAGYGYTF. The rearrangement links TRBV2 to TRBJ1-2, with a tentative D call TRBD1 (5 bases). The V and J ends lost 0 bases and 4 bases respectively, with 12 bases between them. The CDR3 sequence is 15 residues long. Germline loops: CDR1 SNHLY, CDR2 FYNNEI.

For this clone: At the DNA level, this CDR3 is encoded by other sequences in the same sample as well. The chain couples TRBV27 to TRBJ2-7, with 9 positions matching TRBD2. This CDR3 contains 15 residues. Losses at the gene ends were 0 bases for V and 1 base for J; bases not matched to a gene: 1. Looked up from germline, CDR1 is MNHEY and CDR2 is SMNVEV (reference sequence). The DNA of the CDR3 is TGTGCCAGCAGTTTATCCCTAGCGGGGTCCTACGAGCAGTACTTC. Translation: CASSLSLAGSYEQYF.

V gene TRBV19 combines with J gene TRBJ1-3; no definite D call. The CDR3 has 14 residues. CDR1 LNHDA and CDR2 SQIVND come from the germline V gene (reference sequence). With 3 bases removed from V and 0 bases from J, the gap between germline ends came to 6 bases. CDR3 nucleotides: TGTGCCAGTAGTATGACCTTCTCTGGAAACACCATATATTTT. The encoded protein is CASSMTFSGNTIYF. Full variable domain (remainder filled in from reference TRBV19 and TRBJ1-3): DGGITQSPKYLFRKEGQNVTLSCEQNLNHDAMYWYRQDPGQGLRLIYYSQIVNDFQKGDIAEGYSVSREKKESFPLTVTSAQKNPTAFYLCASSMTFSGNTIYFGEGSWLTVV.

Regarding this clone: Other DNA sequences in the sample encode the same CDR3. This chain connects TRBV28 to TRBJ1-1, with D unresolved. The germline V and J ends were trimmed by 6 bases and 3 bases, with 5 bases remaining between them. The length of the CDR3 is 11 residues. The germline V gene has CDR1 MDHEN and CDR2 SYDVKM. CDR3 bases: TGTGCCAGCAGACTTCACACTGAAGCTTTCTTT. Translated: CASRLHTEAFF. Drawing the rest from reference TRBV28 and TRBJ1-1, the complete variable domain is DVKVTQSSRYLVKRTGEKVFLECVQDMDHENMFWYRQDPGLGLRLIYFSYDVKMKEKGDIPEGYSVSREKKERFSLILESASTNQTSMYLCASRLHTEAFFGQGTRLTVV.